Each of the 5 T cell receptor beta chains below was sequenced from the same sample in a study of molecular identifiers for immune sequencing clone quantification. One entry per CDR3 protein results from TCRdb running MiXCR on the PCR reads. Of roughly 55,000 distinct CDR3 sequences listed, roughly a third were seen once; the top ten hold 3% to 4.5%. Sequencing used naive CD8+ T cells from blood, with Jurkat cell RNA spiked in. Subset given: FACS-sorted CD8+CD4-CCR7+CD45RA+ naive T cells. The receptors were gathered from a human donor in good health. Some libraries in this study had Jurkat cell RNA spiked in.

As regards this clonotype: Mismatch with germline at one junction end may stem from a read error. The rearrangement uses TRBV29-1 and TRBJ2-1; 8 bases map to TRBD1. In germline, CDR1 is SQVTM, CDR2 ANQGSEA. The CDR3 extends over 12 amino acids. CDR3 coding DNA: TGCAGCGTTGAAGATCTACAGGGGGTTCAGCTCTTC. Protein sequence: CSVEDLQGVQLF.

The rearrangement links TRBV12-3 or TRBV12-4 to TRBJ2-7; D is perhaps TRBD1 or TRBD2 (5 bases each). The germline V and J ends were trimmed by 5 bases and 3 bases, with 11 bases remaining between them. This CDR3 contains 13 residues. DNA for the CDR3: TGTGCCAGCAGTGTTATGGGGGTCTACGAGCAGTACTTC. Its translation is CASSVMGVYEQYF.

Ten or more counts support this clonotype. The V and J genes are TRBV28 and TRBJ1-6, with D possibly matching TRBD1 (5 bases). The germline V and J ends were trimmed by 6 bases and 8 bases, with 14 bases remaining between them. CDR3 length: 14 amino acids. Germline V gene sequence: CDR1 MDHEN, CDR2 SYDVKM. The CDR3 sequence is CASSLTRDYSPLHF. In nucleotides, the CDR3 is TGTGCCAGCAGCTTAACCCGGGACTATTCACCCCTCCACTTT.

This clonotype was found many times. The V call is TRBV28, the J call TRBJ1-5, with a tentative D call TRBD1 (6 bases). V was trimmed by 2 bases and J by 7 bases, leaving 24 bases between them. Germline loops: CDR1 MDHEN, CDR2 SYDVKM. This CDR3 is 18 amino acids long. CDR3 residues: CASSLMWRNRAGLQPQHF. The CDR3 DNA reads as TGTGCCAGCAGTTTAATGTGGCGGAACAGGGCTGGTTTACAGCCCCAGCATTTT.

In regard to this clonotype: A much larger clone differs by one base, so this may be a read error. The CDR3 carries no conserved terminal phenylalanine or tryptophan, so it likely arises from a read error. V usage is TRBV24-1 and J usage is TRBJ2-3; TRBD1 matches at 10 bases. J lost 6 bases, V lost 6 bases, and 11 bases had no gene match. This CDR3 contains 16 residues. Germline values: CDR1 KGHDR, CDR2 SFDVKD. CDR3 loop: CATSYTGTGELDTQYY. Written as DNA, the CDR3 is TGTGCCACCAGTTATACCGGGACAGGGGAGTTGGATACGCAGTATTAT.